A selection of T cell receptor beta chains follows, all from one sample in a study of shared clonotypes between healthy human individuals. Assay: immunoSEQ multiplex PCR; the TCRdb copy retains only in-frame clones and omits some. The profile covers about 2 million clones, with about 94% appearing a single time and roughly 1% taken by the ten largest. The sequenced sample consisted of naive CD8+ T cells sorted from blood. Receptor source: a man younger than 35 in good health. Each CDR3 is given with its conserved first and last residue. A D gene is named only where the DNA matches it firmly. Clone sizes are given selectively: once, few, many, or a class where the clone is expanded.

len: 16; j_gene: TRBJ1-5; v_gene: TRBV4-1; d_gene: -; abundance: once; CDR3nt: TGCGCCAGCAGTACCCGTGGCCCGGGGGGCAATCAGCCCCAGCATTTT; CDR3aa: CASSTRGPGGNQPQHF
len: 16; j_gene: TRBJ1-1; v_gene: TRBV9; d_gene: TRBD1; abundance: -; CDR3nt: TGTGCCAGCAGCCACGACAGGGTGGGGGGTAGGACTGAAGCTTTCTTT; CDR3aa: CASSHDRVGGRTEAFF
len: 13; j_gene: TRBJ1-1; v_gene: TRBV27; d_gene: TRBD1; abundance: -; CDR3nt: TGTGCCAGCAGTTTATCGCAGGGGGCTGAAGCTTTCTTT; CDR3aa: CASSLSQGAEAFF
len: 15; j_gene: TRBJ1-5; v_gene: TRBV4-3; d_gene: -; abundance: -; CDR3nt: TGCGCCAGCAGCCAGGACGACGGGGATGATCAGCCCCAGCATTTT; CDR3aa: CASSQDDGDDQPQHF
len: 13; j_gene: TRBJ2-3; v_gene: TRBV19; d_gene: TRBD2; abundance: once; CDR3nt: TGTGCCAGTAGTGGACTAGCGGGAGATACGCAGTATTTT; CDR3aa: CASSGLAGDTQYF
len: 14; j_gene: TRBJ2-7; v_gene: TRBV18; d_gene: TRBD1; abundance: -; CDR3nt: TGTGCCAGCTCACGGGGGACAGGGGGATGCGAGCAGTACTTC; CDR3aa: CASSRGTGGCEQYF
len: 14; j_gene: TRBJ1-1; v_gene: TRBV27; d_gene: -; abundance: -; CDR3nt: TGTGCCAGCAGTTTACGCGGGGGCAACACTGAAGCTTTCTTT; CDR3aa: CASSLRGGNTEAFF
len: 13; j_gene: TRBJ1-2; v_gene: TRBV11-2; d_gene: -; abundance: -; CDR3nt: TGTGCCAGCAGCCTCGGGACACTCGAAGGCTACACCTTC; CDR3aa: CASSLGTLEGYTF
len: 15; j_gene: TRBJ2-1; v_gene: TRBV18; d_gene: TRBD1; abundance: -; CDR3nt: TGTGCCAGCTCACCACTGACAGGGGGTCTCTATGAGCAGTTCTTC; CDR3aa: CASSPLTGGLYEQFF
len: 15; j_gene: TRBJ1-4; v_gene: TRBV5-4; d_gene: TRBD1; abundance: -; CDR3nt: TGTGCCAGCAGCGATCCCGGGACAGGGACTGAAAAACTGTTTTTT; CDR3aa: CASSDPGTGTEKLFF
len: 14; j_gene: TRBJ2-1; v_gene: TRBV9; d_gene: -; abundance: -; CDR3nt: TGTGCCAGCAGCTGGGGAGTATCCTACAATGAGCAGTTCTTC; CDR3aa: CASSWGVSYNEQFF
len: 15; j_gene: TRBJ2-7; v_gene: TRBV7-2; d_gene: -; abundance: once; CDR3nt: TGTGCCAGCAGCTTAGGATCCTGGACAGTCTACGAGCAGTACTTC; CDR3aa: CASSLGSWTVYEQYF
len: 14; j_gene: TRBJ1-2; v_gene: TRBV11-2; d_gene: -; abundance: -; CDR3nt: TGTGCCAGCAGCCGGGACGGTGATAACTATGGCTACACCTTC; CDR3aa: CASSRDGDNYGYTF
len: 15; j_gene: TRBJ2-3; v_gene: TRBV11-2; d_gene: -; abundance: -; CDR3nt: TGTGCCAGCAGCTTAGCCGGCCGGGATGGGGATACGCAGTATTTT; CDR3aa: CASSLAGRDGDTQYF
len: 14; j_gene: TRBJ2-5; v_gene: TRBV4-3; d_gene: -; abundance: -; CDR3nt: TGCGCCAGCAGCCAAGTGGGCCTACTGGAGACCCAGTACTTC; CDR3aa: CASSQVGLLETQYF
len: 17; j_gene: TRBJ1-5; v_gene: TRBV27; d_gene: -; abundance: -; CDR3nt: TGTGCCAGCAGTTTAGCACCCCGGGGGGATAGCAATCAGCCCCAGCATTTT; CDR3aa: CASSLAPRGDSNQPQHF
len: 15; j_gene: TRBJ1-3; v_gene: TRBV7-8; d_gene: -; abundance: -; CDR3nt: TGTGCCAGCAGCTTAGATACAGGGACTGGAAACACCATATATTTT; CDR3aa: CASSLDTGTGNTIYF
len: 15; j_gene: TRBJ2-5; v_gene: TRBV7-2; d_gene: -; abundance: once; CDR3nt: TGTGCCAGCACACGCAGGGCGGGTTTGGAAGAGACCCAGTACTTC; CDR3aa: CASTRRAGLEETQYF
len: 14; j_gene: TRBJ1-1; v_gene: TRBV5-1; d_gene: -; abundance: -; CDR3nt: TGCGCCAGCAGCTTGCGGGGGCCGGGCACTGAAGCTTTCTTT; CDR3aa: CASSLRGPGTEAFF
len: 13; j_gene: TRBJ2-1; v_gene: TRBV4-3; d_gene: -; abundance: -; CDR3nt: TGCGCCAGCAGCCAAGAAATCGGGTATGAGCAGTTCTTC; CDR3aa: CASSQEIGYEQFF
len: 15; j_gene: TRBJ2-7; v_gene: TRBV6-5; d_gene: TRBD1; abundance: -; CDR3nt: TGTGCCAGCAGTCAGCAGGGGGCGCGGGAAAACGAGCAGTACTTC; CDR3aa: CASSQQGARENEQYF
len: 14; j_gene: TRBJ2-7; v_gene: TRBV18; d_gene: -; abundance: -; CDR3nt: TGTGCCAGCTCACAACCGACTAACTCCTACGAGCAGTACTTC; CDR3aa: CASSQPTNSYEQYF
len: 14; j_gene: TRBJ2-2; v_gene: TRBV6-5; d_gene: -; abundance: -; CDR3nt: TGTGCCAGCAGTTACTCTTCAGGGTCCGGGGAGCTGTTTTTT; CDR3aa: CASSYSSGSGELFF
len: 14; j_gene: TRBJ2-7; v_gene: TRBV4-1; d_gene: -; abundance: -; CDR3nt: TGCGCCAGCAGCCCCGCAGAGAGCTCCTACGAGCAGTACTTC; CDR3aa: CASSPAESSYEQYF
len: 16; j_gene: TRBJ2-7; v_gene: TRBV4-1; d_gene: TRBD2; abundance: -; CDR3nt: TGCGCCAGCAGCCAGAGACTAGCGGGAGCCGACTACGAGCAGTACTTC; CDR3aa: CASSQRLAGADYEQYF
len: 14; j_gene: TRBJ2-1; v_gene: TRBV7-9; d_gene: TRBD2; abundance: -; CDR3nt: TGTGCCAGCAGCCCGGGACTAGGGTACAATGAGCAGTTCTTC; CDR3aa: CASSPGLGYNEQFF
len: 15; j_gene: TRBJ1-1; v_gene: TRBV19; d_gene: TRBD1; abundance: -; CDR3nt: TGTGCCACGTCGACAGGGAGGGTTAGTCGGACTGAAGCTTTCTTT; CDR3aa: CATSTGRVSRTEAFF
len: 15; j_gene: TRBJ2-5; v_gene: TRBV25-1; d_gene: -; abundance: -; CDR3nt: TGTGCCAGCAGTGAATTTGTAGGGGTTCAAGAGACCCAGTACTTC; CDR3aa: CASSEFVGVQETQYF
len: 14; j_gene: TRBJ2-1; v_gene: TRBV9; d_gene: -; abundance: -; CDR3nt: TGTGCCAGCAGCGTAGAATCTCTAGACAATGAGCAGTTCTTC; CDR3aa: CASSVESLDNEQFF
len: 14; j_gene: TRBJ2-2; v_gene: TRBV5-1; d_gene: TRBD2; abundance: -; CDR3nt: TGCGCCAGCGGGCTAGCGGGGACCGCCGGGGAGCTGTTTTTT; CDR3aa: CASGLAGTAGELFF
len: 12; j_gene: TRBJ2-3; v_gene: TRBV29-1; d_gene: TRBD1; abundance: -; CDR3nt: TGCAGCGTTGAAGCCAGGGGGCGGACGCAGTATTTT; CDR3aa: CSVEARGRTQYF
len: 14; j_gene: TRBJ2-1; v_gene: TRBV30; d_gene: TRBD2; abundance: -; CDR3nt: TGTGCCTGGAGTGTACTCTCTCGGGAGGATGAGCAGTTCTTC; CDR3aa: CAWSVLSREDEQFF
len: 16; j_gene: TRBJ2-5; v_gene: TRBV4-1; d_gene: -; abundance: once; CDR3nt: TGCGCCAGCAGCCAAGGGGAACAGGTCATGGGGGAGACCCAGTACTTC; CDR3aa: CASSQGEQVMGETQYF
len: 14; j_gene: TRBJ2-3; v_gene: TRBV7-9; d_gene: TRBD2; abundance: -; CDR3nt: TGTGCCAGCAACCGTGGACTAGGCACAGATACGCAGTATTTT; CDR3aa: CASNRGLGTDTQYF
len: 13; j_gene: TRBJ2-3; v_gene: TRBV30; d_gene: TRBD1; abundance: -; CDR3nt: TGTGCCTGGAGTGAGACAGGGCCAGATACGCAGTATTTT; CDR3aa: CAWSETGPDTQYF
len: 14; j_gene: TRBJ2-1; v_gene: TRBV19; d_gene: -; abundance: -; CDR3nt: TGTGCCAGTAGTATTGGGACTGCCGGGGATGAGCAGTTCTTC; CDR3aa: CASSIGTAGDEQFF
len: 12; j_gene: TRBJ2-3; v_gene: TRBV7-9; d_gene: -; abundance: few; CDR3nt: TGTGCCAGCAGCTTAGAGGTTGATACGCAGTATTTT; CDR3aa: CASSLEVDTQYF
len: 14; j_gene: TRBJ2-5; v_gene: TRBV5-6; d_gene: -; abundance: -; CDR3nt: TGTGCCAGCAGGCCGAGTCCGGGGAAGGAGACCCAGTACTTC; CDR3aa: CASRPSPGKETQYF
len: 16; j_gene: TRBJ2-7; v_gene: TRBV9; d_gene: TRBD1; abundance: -; CDR3nt: TGTGCCAGCAGCGTAGGGGGCGGGACAGGCTCCTACGAGCAGTACTTC; CDR3aa: CASSVGGGTGSYEQYF
len: 15; j_gene: TRBJ1-5; v_gene: TRBV7-8; d_gene: TRBD1; abundance: -; CDR3nt: TGTGCCAGCAGCGCCAGACAGGGTAGCAATCAGCCCCAGCATTTT; CDR3aa: CASSARQGSNQPQHF
len: 13; j_gene: TRBJ2-7; v_gene: TRBV10-2; d_gene: -; abundance: -; CDR3nt: TGCGCCAGCAGTTTGAACAGGAACTACGAGCAGTACTTC; CDR3aa: CASSLNRNYEQYF
len: 13; j_gene: TRBJ1-2; v_gene: TRBV28; d_gene: -; abundance: -; CDR3nt: TGTGCCAGCAGTTTAGAGGGAGGCTATGGCTACACCTTC; CDR3aa: CASSLEGGYGYTF
len: 13; j_gene: TRBJ2-3; v_gene: TRBV27; d_gene: -; abundance: -; CDR3nt: TGTGCCAGCAGTTTAACAGGCACAGATACGCAGTATTTT; CDR3aa: CASSLTGTDTQYF
len: 16; j_gene: TRBJ2-2; v_gene: TRBV15; d_gene: TRBD2; abundance: once; CDR3nt: TGTGCCACCAGCAGGGGGACTAGCGGCTACACCGGGGAGCTGTTTTTT; CDR3aa: CATSRGTSGYTGELFF
len: 14; j_gene: TRBJ2-1; v_gene: TRBV19; d_gene: -; abundance: -; CDR3nt: TGTGCCAGTAGTATAGGTGAATCCTACAATGAGCAGTTCTTC; CDR3aa: CASSIGESYNEQFF
len: 13; j_gene: TRBJ1-6; v_gene: TRBV30; d_gene: -; abundance: -; CDR3nt: TGTGCCTGGAGTGTACTTGGAGGATCACCCCTCCACTTT; CDR3aa: CAWSVLGGSPLHF
len: 14; j_gene: TRBJ1-5; v_gene: TRBV6-6; d_gene: -; abundance: -; CDR3nt: TGTGCCAGCAGTTCTTACGGTAGCAATCAGCCCCAGCATTTT; CDR3aa: CASSSYGSNQPQHF
len: 15; j_gene: TRBJ2-3; v_gene: TRBV13; d_gene: -; abundance: -; CDR3nt: TGTGCCAGCAGCTTCTCGACAGCTAGCACAGATACGCAGTATTTT; CDR3aa: CASSFSTASTDTQYF
len: 14; j_gene: TRBJ2-7; v_gene: TRBV2; d_gene: -; abundance: -; CDR3nt: TGTGCCAGCAAGAGCTCCATCGGGGACTACGAGCAGTACTTC; CDR3aa: CASKSSIGDYEQYF
len: 14; j_gene: TRBJ1-2; v_gene: TRBV28; d_gene: TRBD1; abundance: -; CDR3nt: TGTGCCAGCAGTTTCCCCGGGACAGGGCTTGGCTACACCTTC; CDR3aa: CASSFPGTGLGYTF
len: 16; j_gene: TRBJ2-6; v_gene: TRBV5-4; d_gene: TRBD2; abundance: -; CDR3nt: TGTGCCAGCAGCCCTTCGGGGGGTGCTGGGGCCAACGTCCTGACTTTC; CDR3aa: CASSPSGGAGANVLTF
len: 15; j_gene: TRBJ1-4; v_gene: TRBV30; d_gene: -; abundance: -; CDR3nt: TGTGCCTGGAGTGTACCCGCAGGGGAGAGAGAAAAACTGTTTTTT; CDR3aa: CAWSVPAGEREKLFF
len: 12; j_gene: TRBJ1-6; v_gene: TRBV6-5; d_gene: -; abundance: -; CDR3nt: TGTGCCAGTCTCAACCCAGGGACGACCCTCCACTTT; CDR3aa: CASLNPGTTLHF
len: 15; j_gene: TRBJ1-2; v_gene: TRBV4-1; d_gene: -; abundance: -; CDR3nt: TGCGCCAGCAGCCAAGTCGTCGGAACGGAGGATGGCTACACCTTC; CDR3aa: CASSQVVGTEDGYTF
len: 14; j_gene: TRBJ2-3; v_gene: TRBV4-1; d_gene: -; abundance: -; CDR3nt: TGCGCCAGCAGCCCAAACACTCAAACAGATACGCAGTATTTT; CDR3aa: CASSPNTQTDTQYF
len: 15; j_gene: TRBJ2-5; v_gene: TRBV15; d_gene: -; abundance: -; CDR3nt: TGTGCCACCAGCAGAGAGCAAAGCCCTGGCGAGACCCAGTACTTC; CDR3aa: CATSREQSPGETQYF
len: 17; j_gene: TRBJ2-7; v_gene: TRBV27; d_gene: TRBD1; abundance: -; CDR3nt: TGTGCCAGCAGTCCCACCTCCGGGACAGTCGCGTTGTACGAGCAGTACTTC; CDR3aa: CASSPTSGTVALYEQYF
len: 13; j_gene: TRBJ2-2; v_gene: TRBV10-3; d_gene: -; abundance: -; CDR3nt: TGTGCCATCAGTGAGTCGATTGCCGGGGAGCTGTTTTTT; CDR3aa: CAISESIAGELFF
len: 15; j_gene: TRBJ1-1; v_gene: TRBV6-6; d_gene: -; abundance: -; CDR3nt: TGTGCCAGCAGTTCCATAACAGGGTTGAACACTGAAGCTTTCTTT; CDR3aa: CASSSITGLNTEAFF